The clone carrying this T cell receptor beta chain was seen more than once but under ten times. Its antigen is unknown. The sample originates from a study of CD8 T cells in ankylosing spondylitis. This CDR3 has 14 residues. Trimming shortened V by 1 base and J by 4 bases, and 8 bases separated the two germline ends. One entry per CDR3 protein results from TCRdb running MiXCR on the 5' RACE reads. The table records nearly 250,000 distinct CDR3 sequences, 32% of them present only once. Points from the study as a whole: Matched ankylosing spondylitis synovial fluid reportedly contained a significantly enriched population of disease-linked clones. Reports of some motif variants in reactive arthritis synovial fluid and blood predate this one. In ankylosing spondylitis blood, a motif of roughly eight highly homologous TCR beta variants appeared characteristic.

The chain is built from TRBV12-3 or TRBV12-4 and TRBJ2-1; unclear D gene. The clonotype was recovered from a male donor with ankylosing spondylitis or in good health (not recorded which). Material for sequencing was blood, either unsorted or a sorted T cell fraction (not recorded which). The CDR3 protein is CASSLGSMYNEQFF. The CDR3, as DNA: TGTGCCAGCAGTTTAGGGTCTATGTACAATGAGCAGTTCTTC.